This T cell receptor (beta chain) was recorded in a study of control samples from healthy donors and cancer patients. The CDR3 is 12 residues long. With 4 bases clipped from V and 4 bases from J, the junction kept 1 base outside the gene matches. The germline V gene has CDR1 GTSNPN and CDR2 SVGIG (reference sequence). TCRdb's table, derived via immunoSEQ multiplex PCR, lists solely in-frame clones and lacks some. This table has some 120,000 clones, over 75% appearing once. The genes are TRBV30 and TRBJ1-1, with 9 bases aligning to TRBD1. Sequencing was carried out using blood. This sequence was found in a man aged 40-50 years in good health. The CDR3 nucleotides are TGTGCCTGGAAGGGACAGGGCACTGAAGCTTTCTTT. Translating it yields CAWKGQGTEAFF.